The TCR beta chain under discussion was sequenced for a study of blood T cell repertoires in COVID-19. On the study more broadly: The samples span acute and convalescent COVID-19 from the United States, Italy and Spain.

Enrolled through a virtual design, the participants were between 18 and 89 years of age and came from under 25 US areas. In assigning cohorts, the study relied on participant-reported clinical history. CDR3 size: 13 residues. The V and J ends lost 4 bases and 10 bases, in that order; junction bases with no gene match: 9. Germline values: CDR1 SGHNT, CDR2 YYREEE (reference sequence). Repertoires were generated with immunoSEQ multiplex PCR, while TCRdb's copy carries only in-frame clones and drops some. The table lists 210,000 or so clones, 75% to 85% of them singletons, with 6.5% to 9% in the top ten.

This receptor was identified in a woman in her 40s with acute COVID-19. Source material: PBMCs or T cells enriched from blood (not recorded which). V usage is TRBV5-4 and J usage is TRBJ2-7; 9 nucleotides align to TRBD2. CDR3 in DNA: TGTGCCAGCAGCACGGGGGCGGGGGGGCTTCAGTACTTC. Protein sequence: CASSTGAGGLQYF.